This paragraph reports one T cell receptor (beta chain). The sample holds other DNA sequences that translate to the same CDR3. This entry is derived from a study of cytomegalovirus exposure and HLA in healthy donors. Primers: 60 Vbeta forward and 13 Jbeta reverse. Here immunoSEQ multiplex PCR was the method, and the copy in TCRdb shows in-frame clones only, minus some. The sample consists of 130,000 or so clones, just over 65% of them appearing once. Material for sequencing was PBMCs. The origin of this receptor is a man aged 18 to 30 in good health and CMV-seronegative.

The CDR3 DNA reads as TGTGCCTGGACCAGAGGGGGTTACGAGCAGTACTTC. Its translation: CAWTRGGYEQYF. This chain uses TRBV30 with TRBJ2-7, with D tentatively TRBD1 (6 bases). From germline, CDR1 is GTSNPN and CDR2 SVGIG (reference sequence). The CDR3 length is 12 residues. V was shortened by 4 bases and J by 4 bases, with 11 bases between the two germline ends.